The clone carrying this T cell receptor (beta chain) was seen a few times. MiXCR, applied by TCRdb to the RT-PCR reads, yields one record per CDR3 protein. The data show about 680,000 distinct CDR3 sequences, 14% seen once. V lost 0 bases to trimming and J lost 6 bases; unmatched junction nucleotides: 2. This CDR3 is built from 15 residues. From germline, CDR1 is MNHEY and CDR2 SVGAGI. This receptor was taken from a female donor in good health, serving as a healthy control. The sequencing input was memory CD4+ T cells from blood. V and J are TRBV6-5 and TRBJ1-3; 10 bases are shared with TRBD1. The CDR3 sequence: CASSYSRQGANTIYF. Here the CDR3 DNA reads TGTGCCAGCAGTTACTCGAGACAGGGGGCAAACACCATATATTTT.